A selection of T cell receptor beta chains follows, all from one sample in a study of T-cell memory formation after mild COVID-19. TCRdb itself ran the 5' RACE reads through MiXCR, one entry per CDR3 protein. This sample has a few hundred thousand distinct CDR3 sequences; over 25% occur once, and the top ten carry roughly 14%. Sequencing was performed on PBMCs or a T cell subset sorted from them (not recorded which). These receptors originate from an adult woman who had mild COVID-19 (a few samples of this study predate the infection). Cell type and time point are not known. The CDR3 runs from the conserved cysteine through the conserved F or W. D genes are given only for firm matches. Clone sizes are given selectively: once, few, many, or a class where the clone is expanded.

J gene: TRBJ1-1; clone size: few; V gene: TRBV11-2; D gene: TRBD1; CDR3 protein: CASSSQGAGNTEAFF; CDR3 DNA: TGTGCCAGCAGCTCACAGGGGGCAGGGAACACTGAAGCTTTCTTT
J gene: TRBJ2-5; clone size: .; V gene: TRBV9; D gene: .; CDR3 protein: CASSVKPLETQYF; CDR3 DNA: TGTGCCAGCAGCGTGAAGCCTTTGGAGACCCAGTACTTC
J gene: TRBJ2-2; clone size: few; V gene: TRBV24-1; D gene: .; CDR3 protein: CATSVTGSSRTGELFF; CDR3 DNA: TGTGCCACCAGTGTGACGGGGTCTTCCCGCACCGGGGAGCTGTTTTTT
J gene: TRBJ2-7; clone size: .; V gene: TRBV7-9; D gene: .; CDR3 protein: CASSLPDGRTLGYEQYF; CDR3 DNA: TGTGCCAGCAGCTTACCGGACGGACGAACCCTTGGGTACGAGCAGTACTTC
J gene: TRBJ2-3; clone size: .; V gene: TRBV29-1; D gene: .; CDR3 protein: CSDGTTPTDTQYF; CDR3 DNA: TGCAGCGACGGAACTACCCCAACAGATACGCAGTATTTT
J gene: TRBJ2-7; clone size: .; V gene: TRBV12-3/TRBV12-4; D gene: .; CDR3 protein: CASTRGLDSYEQYF; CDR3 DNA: TGTGCCAGCACCCGAGGTTTGGACTCTTACGAGCAGTACTTC
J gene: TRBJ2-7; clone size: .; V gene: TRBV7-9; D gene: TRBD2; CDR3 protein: CASSARTSGRNPFYEQYF; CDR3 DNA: TGTGCCAGCAGCGCCAGGACTAGCGGGAGAAACCCCTTCTACGAGCAGTACTTC
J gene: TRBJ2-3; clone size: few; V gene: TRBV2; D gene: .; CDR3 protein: CACQEELLPPYTQYF; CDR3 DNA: TGTGCCTGCCAAGAAGAGCTTCTCCCACCATATACGCAGTATTTT
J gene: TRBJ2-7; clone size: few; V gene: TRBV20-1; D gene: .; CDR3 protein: CSATAGGYEQYF; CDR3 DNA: TGCAGTGCTACCGCCGGGGGCTACGAGCAGTACTTC
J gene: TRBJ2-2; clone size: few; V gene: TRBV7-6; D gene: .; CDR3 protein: CASSLGGALTGELFF; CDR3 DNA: TGTGCCAGCAGCTTAGGTGGGGCTCTCACCGGGGAGCTGTTTTTT
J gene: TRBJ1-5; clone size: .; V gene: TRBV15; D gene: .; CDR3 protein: CATSRDTWGGDHQPQHF; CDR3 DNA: TGTGCCACCAGCAGAGACACCTGGGGCGGGGACCATCAGCCCCAGCATTTT
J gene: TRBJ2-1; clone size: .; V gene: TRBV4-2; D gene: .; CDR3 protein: CASSQDLSGRSYNEQFF; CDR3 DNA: TGTGCCAGCAGCCAAGATCTCAGTGGTAGGTCCTACAATGAGCAGTTCTTC
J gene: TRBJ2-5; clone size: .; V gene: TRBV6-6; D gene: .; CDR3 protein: CATGTGETQYF; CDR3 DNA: TGTGCCACCGGGACTGGGGAGACCCAGTACTTC
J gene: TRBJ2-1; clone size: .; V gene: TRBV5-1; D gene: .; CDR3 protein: CASSSSSASYNEQFF; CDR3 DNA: TGCGCCAGCAGCTCTTCAAGTGCCTCCTACAATGAGCAGTTCTTC
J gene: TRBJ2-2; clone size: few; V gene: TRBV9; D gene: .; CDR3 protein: CASSPGTLSTGELFF; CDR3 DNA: TGTGCCAGCAGCCCCGGGACTCTCTCGACCGGGGAGCTGTTTTTT
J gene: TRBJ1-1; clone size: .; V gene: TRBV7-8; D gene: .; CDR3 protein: CASSLLNSLNTEAFF; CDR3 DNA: TGTGCCAGCAGCTTATTAAACAGCTTGAACACTGAAGCTTTCTTT
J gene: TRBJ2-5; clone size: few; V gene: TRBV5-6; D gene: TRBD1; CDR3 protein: CASSTLQGAEETQYF; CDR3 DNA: TGTGCCAGCAGCACCTTACAGGGGGCCGAAGAGACCCAGTACTTC
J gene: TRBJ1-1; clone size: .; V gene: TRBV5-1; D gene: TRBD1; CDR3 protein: CASSRGQGGTEAFF; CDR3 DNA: TGCGCCAGCAGCCGGGGACAGGGAGGGACTGAAGCTTTCTTT
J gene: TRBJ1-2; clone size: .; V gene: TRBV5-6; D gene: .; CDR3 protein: CASSLWGRSYTF; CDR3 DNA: TGTGCCAGCAGCTTGTGGGGACGAAGCTACACCTTC
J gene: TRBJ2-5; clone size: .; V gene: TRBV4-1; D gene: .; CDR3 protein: CASSHQGHQETQYF; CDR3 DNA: TGCGCCAGCAGCCATCAAGGTCATCAAGAGACCCAGTACTTC
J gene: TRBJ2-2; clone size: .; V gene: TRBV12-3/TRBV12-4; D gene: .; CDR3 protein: CASSLILQLHTGELFF; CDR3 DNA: TGTGCCAGCAGTCTTATCCTGCAGCTTCACACCGGGGAGCTGTTTTTT
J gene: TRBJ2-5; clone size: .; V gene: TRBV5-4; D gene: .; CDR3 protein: CASSSTSGLIKTQYF; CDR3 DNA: TGTGCCAGCAGCTCGACGTCAGGCCTCATAAAGACCCAGTACTTC
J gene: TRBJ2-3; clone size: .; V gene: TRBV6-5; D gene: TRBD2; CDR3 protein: CASSYSGGATDTQYF; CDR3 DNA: TGTGCCAGCAGTTACTCCGGGGGGGCCACAGATACGCAGTATTTT
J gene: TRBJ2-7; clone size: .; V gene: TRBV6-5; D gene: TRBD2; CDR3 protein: CASSLERGSGSYEQYF; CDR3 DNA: TGTGCCAGCAGCCTAGAGCGGGGCAGTGGCTCCTACGAGCAGTACTTC
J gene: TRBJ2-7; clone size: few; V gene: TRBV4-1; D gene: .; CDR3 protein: CASSQVPLIGYEQYF; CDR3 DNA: TGCGCCAGCAGCCAAGTCCCCCTTATCGGCTACGAGCAGTACTTC
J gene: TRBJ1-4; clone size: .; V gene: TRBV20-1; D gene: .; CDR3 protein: CSARDLRGDEKLFF; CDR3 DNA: TGCAGTGCTAGAGATCTACGGGGAGATGAAAAACTGTTTTTT
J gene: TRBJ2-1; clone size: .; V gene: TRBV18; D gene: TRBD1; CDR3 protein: CASSPGDRKEPEQFF; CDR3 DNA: TGTGCCAGCTCACCGGGGGACAGGAAAGAGCCTGAGCAGTTCTTC
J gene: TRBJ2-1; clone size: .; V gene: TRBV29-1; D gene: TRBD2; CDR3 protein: CSVEDLAGRYNEQFF; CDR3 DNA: TGCAGCGTTGAAGATCTAGCGGGAAGATACAATGAGCAGTTCTTC
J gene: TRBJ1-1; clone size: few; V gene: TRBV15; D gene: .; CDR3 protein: CATSRVARANTEAFF; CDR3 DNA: TGTGCCACCAGCAGAGTCGCCAGGGCGAACACTGAAGCTTTCTTT
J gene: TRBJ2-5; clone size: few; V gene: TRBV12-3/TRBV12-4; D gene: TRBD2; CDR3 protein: CASSVAGGSQETQYF; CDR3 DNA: TGTGCCAGCAGTGTAGCGGGAGGAAGCCAAGAGACCCAGTACTTC
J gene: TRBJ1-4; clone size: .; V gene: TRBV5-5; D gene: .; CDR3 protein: CASSAGGVSNEKLFF; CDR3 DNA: TGTGCCAGCAGCGCCGGGGGGGTTTCTAATGAAAAACTGTTTTTT
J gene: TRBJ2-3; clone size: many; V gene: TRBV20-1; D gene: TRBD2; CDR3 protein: CSATPPGTSAGYTDTQYF; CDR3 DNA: TGCAGTGCAACCCCCCCCGGGACTAGCGCGGGATACACAGATACGCAGTATTTT
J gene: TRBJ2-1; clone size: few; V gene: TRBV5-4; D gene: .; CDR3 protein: CASSFLRFLAEPGEQFF; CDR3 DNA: TGTGCCAGCAGCTTCCTCCGGTTTTTAGCGGAACCTGGGGAGCAGTTCTTC
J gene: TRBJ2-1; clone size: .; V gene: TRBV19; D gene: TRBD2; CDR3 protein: CASSPVGPSGIYNEQFF; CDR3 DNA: TGTGCCAGTAGCCCTGTGGGTCCTAGCGGGATTTACAATGAGCAGTTCTTC
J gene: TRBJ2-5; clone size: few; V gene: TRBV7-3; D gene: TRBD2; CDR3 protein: CASSQAAGGRETQYF; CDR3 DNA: TGTGCCAGCAGCCAAGCAGCGGGGGGGCGAGAGACCCAGTACTTC
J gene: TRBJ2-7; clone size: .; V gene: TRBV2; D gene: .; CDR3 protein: CASSERVWEQYF; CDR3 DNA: TGTGCCAGCAGTGAGAGGGTCTGGGAGCAGTACTTC
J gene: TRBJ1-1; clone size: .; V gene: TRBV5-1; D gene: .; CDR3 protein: CASSLAGVGYPNEAFF; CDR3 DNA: TGCGCCAGCAGCTTGGCCGGTGTAGGGTATCCGAATGAAGCTTTCTTT
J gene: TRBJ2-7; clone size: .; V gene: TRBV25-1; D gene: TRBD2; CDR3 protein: CASSEFSGLVASEQYF; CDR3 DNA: TGTGCCAGCAGTGAATTTTCCGGACTAGTAGCCTCCGAGCAGTACTTC
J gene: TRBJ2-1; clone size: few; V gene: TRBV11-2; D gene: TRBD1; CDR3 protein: CASSPGAGGSSYNEQFF; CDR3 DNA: TGTGCCAGCAGCCCAGGGGCAGGGGGAAGCTCCTACAATGAGCAGTTCTTC
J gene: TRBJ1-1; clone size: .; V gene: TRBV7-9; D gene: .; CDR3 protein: CASSFRGDGEAFF; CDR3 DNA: TGTGCCAGCAGCTTTAGGGGGGACGGTGAAGCTTTCTTT
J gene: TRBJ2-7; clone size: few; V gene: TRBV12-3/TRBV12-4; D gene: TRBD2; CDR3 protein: CASSRGGAAPYEQYF; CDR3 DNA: TGTGCCAGCAGTCGCGGGGGGGCAGCCCCCTACGAGCAGTACTTC
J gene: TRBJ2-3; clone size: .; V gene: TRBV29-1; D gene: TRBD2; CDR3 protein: CSVGLAGAVTDTQYF; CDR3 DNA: TGCAGCGTCGGACTAGCGGGGGCTGTCACAGATACGCAGTATTTT
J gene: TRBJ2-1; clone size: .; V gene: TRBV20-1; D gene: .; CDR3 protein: CSAITVEVRGDEQFF; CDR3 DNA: TGCAGTGCTATAACGGTAGAGGTTCGTGGGGATGAGCAGTTCTTC
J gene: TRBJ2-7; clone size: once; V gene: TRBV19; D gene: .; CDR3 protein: CASSIAVHYEQYF; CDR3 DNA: TGTGCCAGTAGTATAGCAGTTCACTACGAGCAGTACTTC
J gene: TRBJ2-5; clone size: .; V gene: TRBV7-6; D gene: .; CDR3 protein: CASSLSPIEETQYF; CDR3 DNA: TGTGCCAGCAGCTTGTCCCCGATCGAAGAGACCCAGTACTTC
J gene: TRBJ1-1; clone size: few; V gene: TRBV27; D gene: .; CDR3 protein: CASSSRENTEAFF; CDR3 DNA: TGTGCCAGCAGTTCCAGGGAGAACACTGAAGCTTTCTTT